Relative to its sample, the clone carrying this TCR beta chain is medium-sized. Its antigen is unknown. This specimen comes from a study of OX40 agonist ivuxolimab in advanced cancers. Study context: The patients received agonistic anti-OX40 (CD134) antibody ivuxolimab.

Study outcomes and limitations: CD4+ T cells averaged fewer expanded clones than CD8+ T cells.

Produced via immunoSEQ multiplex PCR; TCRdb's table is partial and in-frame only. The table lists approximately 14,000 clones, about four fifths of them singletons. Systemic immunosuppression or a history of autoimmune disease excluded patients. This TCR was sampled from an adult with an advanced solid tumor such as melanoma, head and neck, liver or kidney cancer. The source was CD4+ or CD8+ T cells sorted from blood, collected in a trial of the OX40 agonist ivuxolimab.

The CDR3 loop reads CASSLTSATSEQYF. CDR3 coding DNA: TGTGCCAGCAGCTTAACTAGCGCGACCTCCGAGCAGTACTTC. V and J are TRBV7-8 and TRBJ2-7; 7 nucleotides line up with TRBD2. The CDR3 covers 14 residues. Germline V CDR1 and CDR2: SGHVS, FQNEAQ. Losses at the gene ends were 2 bases for V and 6 bases for J; bases not matched to a gene: 7.